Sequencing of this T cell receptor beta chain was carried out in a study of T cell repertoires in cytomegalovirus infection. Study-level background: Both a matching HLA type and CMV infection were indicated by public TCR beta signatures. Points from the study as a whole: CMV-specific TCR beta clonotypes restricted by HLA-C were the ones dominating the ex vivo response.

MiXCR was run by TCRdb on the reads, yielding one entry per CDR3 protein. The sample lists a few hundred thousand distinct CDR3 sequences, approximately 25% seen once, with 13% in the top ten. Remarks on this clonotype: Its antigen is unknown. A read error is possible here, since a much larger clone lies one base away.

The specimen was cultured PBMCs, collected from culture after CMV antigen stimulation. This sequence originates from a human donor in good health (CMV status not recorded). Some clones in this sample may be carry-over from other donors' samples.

The CDR3, as DNA: TGTGTCAGCAGCCGCAGCGGGAAGCAGTTCTTC. Translating gives CVSSRSGKQFF. The V call is TRBV7-6, the J call TRBJ2-1; the match to TRBD2 covers 7 bases. Looked up from germline, CDR1 is SGHVS and CDR2 is FNYEAQ. This CDR3 has 11 residues.